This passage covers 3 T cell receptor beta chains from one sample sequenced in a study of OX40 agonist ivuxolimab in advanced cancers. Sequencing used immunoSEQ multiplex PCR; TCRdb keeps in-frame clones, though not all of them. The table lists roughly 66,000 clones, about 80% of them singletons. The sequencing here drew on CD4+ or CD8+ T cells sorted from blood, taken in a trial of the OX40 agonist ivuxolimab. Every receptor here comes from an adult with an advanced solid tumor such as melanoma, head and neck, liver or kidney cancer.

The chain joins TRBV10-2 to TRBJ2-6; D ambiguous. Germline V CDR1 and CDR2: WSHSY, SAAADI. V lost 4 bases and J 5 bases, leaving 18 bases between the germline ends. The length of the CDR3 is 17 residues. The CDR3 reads CASSGNDTQSRANVLTF. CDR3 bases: TGCGCCAGCAGTGGGAACGACACTCAAAGTCGGGCCAACGTCCTGACTTTC.

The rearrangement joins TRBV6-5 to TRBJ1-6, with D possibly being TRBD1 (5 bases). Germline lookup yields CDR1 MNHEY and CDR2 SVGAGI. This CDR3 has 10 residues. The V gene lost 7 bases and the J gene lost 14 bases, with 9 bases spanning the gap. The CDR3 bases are TGTGCCAGCACGGGGGTCGCCCTCCACTTT. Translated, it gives CASTGVALHF.

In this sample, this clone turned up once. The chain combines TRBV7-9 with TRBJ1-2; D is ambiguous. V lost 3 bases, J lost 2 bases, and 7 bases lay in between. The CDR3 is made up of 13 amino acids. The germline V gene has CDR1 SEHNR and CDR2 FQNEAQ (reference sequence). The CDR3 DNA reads TGTGCCAGCAGCTTGCAACCCAACTATGGCTACACCTTC. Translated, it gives CASSLQPNYGYTF.